The TCR beta chain under discussion was sequenced for a study of tumour-infiltrating T cells in Burkitt lymphoma. This clone was detected a few times. CDR3 length: 17 residues. V was shortened by 0 bases and J by 4 bases, with 15 bases between the two germline ends. Germline loops: CDR1 LNHNV, CDR2 YYDKDF (reference sequence). Clones were read by immunoSEQ multiplex PCR, and TCRdb kept only the in-frame ones, dropping some. The table has 4,500 to 6,000 clones, roughly an eighth seen once. The sequence was collected from a human donor with Burkitt lymphoma. The chain carries TRBV15 and TRBJ2-2; D may be TRBD1 (5 bases). Sequenced material: tumor tissue. CDR3 sequence: CATSRDGVTVLTGELFF. The DNA for the CDR3 is TGTGCCACCAGCAGAGATGGTGTGACAGTTCTCACCGGGGAGCTGTTTTTT.